These 5 T cell receptor beta chains share one sample of origin, sequenced in a study of blood T cell repertoires in COVID-19. This table comes from immunoSEQ multiplex PCR, and its TCRdb copy is limited to in-frame clones, with some not included. Counted here are almost 300,000 clones, around 92% occurring once; the ten biggest clones make up roughly 11%. Sequences were obtained from peripheral blood. These receptors originate from a woman under 40 with COVID-19, enrolled during active disease.

The chain uses TRBV11-2 and TRBJ1-5, with D possibly TRBD1 on 5 matching bases. Per germline, CDR1 SGHAT and CDR2 FQNNGV. Deletions cut 1 base from V and 3 bases from J, with 13 bases between. The CDR3 has 16 residues. CDR3 residues: CASSLAPSRVNQPQHF. The CDR3 nucleotides are TGTGCCAGCAGCTTAGCGCCGAGCAGGGTCAATCAGCCCCAGCATTTT.

This clone has more than one count but fewer than ten. CDR3 in amino acids: CASSLFAGGGNEQFF. Here the CDR3 DNA reads TGTGCCAGCAGTTTATTTGCGGGGGGGGGCAATGAGCAGTTCTTC. The genes are TRBV28 and TRBJ2-1; 9 nucleotides align to TRBD2. Germline values: CDR1 MDHEN, CDR2 SYDVKM. This CDR3 has 15 residues. V was pared by 1 base and J by 6 bases, with 4 bases of the junction left unmatched.

This rearrangement joins TRBV19 to TRBJ2-5; possible D gene TRBD2, 5 bases. Germline V CDR1 and CDR2: LNHDA, SQIVND (reference sequence). The CDR3 length is 16 residues. V was cut by 3 bases and J by 5 bases, with 19 bases left in between. The CDR3 is CASSIGLNKGWETQYF. The CDR3 region has the DNA TGTGCCAGTAGTATTGGACTCAATAAAGGTTGGGAGACCCAGTACTTC. The full variable domain, in which reference TRBV19 and TRBJ2-5 provide the parts outside the CDR3, is DGGITQSPKYLFRKEGQNVTLSCEQNLNHDAMYWYRQDPGQGLRLIYYSQIVNDFQKGDIAEGYSVSREKKESFPLTVTSAQKNPTAFYLCASSIGLNKGWETQYFGPGTRLLVL.

This clone came up a few times. The chain is built from TRBV5-5 and TRBJ1-2, with a weak D call TRBD1 (5 bases). The length of the CDR3 is 15 residues. Trimming shortened V by 0 bases and J by 4 bases, and 13 bases separated the two germline ends. Germline V lookup: CDR1 SGHKS, CDR2 YYEKEE (reference sequence). CDR3 amino acids: CASSLVLGQSYGYTF. DNA of the CDR3: TGTGCCAGCAGCTTGGTATTAGGACAAAGCTATGGCTACACCTTC.

The V gene is TRBV12-5, the J gene TRBJ2-2, with 7 bases fitting TRBD1. This CDR3 contains 14 residues. Germline CDR1 and CDR2: LGHNT and FRNRAP. V lost 7 bases, J lost 6 bases, and 8 bases stayed unmatched. The CDR3 sequence: CASALDREPGELFF. The CDR3 coding sequence is TGTGCTAGTGCCCTCGACAGGGAACCCGGGGAGCTGTTTTTT.